The clone carrying this T cell receptor beta chain was counted once. Trimming removed 4 bases at V and 4 bases at J, with 10 bases between. The germline V gene has CDR1 LGHNA and CDR2 YSLEER. CDR3 length equals 13 residues. TCR beta chains were sequenced at survey level with immunoSEQ. Clones were read by immunoSEQ multiplex PCR, and TCRdb kept only the in-frame ones, dropping some. Of around 49,000 clones detected, approximately 95% appear once; the ten largest clones hold around a tenth. Sequencing used PBMCs. The rearrangement uses TRBV4-3 and TRBJ2-5; D call uncertain. The receptor comes from a man in his forties with rheumatoid arthritis. In DNA, the CDR3 is TGCGCCAGCAGCCCCGATATGGGAGAGACCCAGTACTTC. Amino acids: CASSPDMGETQYF.